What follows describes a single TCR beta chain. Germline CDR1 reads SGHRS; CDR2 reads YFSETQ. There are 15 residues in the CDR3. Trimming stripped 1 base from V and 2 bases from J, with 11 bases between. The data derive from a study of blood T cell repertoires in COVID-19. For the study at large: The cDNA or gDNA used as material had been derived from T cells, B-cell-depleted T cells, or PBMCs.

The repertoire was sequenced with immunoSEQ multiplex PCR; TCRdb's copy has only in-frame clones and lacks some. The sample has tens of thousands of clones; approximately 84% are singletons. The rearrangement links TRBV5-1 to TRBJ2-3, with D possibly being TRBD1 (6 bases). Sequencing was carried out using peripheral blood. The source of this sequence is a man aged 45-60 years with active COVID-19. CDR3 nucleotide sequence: TGCGCCAGCAGCTTGTATGGACAGAACACAGATACGCAGTATTTT. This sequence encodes CASSLYGQNTDTQYF.